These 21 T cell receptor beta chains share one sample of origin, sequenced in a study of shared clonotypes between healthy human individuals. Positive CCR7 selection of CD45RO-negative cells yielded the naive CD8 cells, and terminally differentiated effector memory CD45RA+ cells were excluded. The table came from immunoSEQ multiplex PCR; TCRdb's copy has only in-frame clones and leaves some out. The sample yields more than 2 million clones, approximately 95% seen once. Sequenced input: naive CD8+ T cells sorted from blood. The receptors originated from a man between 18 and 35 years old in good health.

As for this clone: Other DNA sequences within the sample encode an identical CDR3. The CDR3 region is CASSSPTYEQYF. CDR3 DNA sequence: TGTGCCAGCAGCTCCCCAACTTACGAGCAGTACTTC. The chain is built from TRBV11-2 and TRBJ2-7; D is unresolved. The germline V and J ends were trimmed by 4 bases and 4 bases, with 8 bases remaining between them. The CDR3 runs to 12 residues. CDR1 is SGHAT and CDR2 is FQNNGV in the germline V gene. The full variable domain, completed using reference TRBV11-2 and TRBJ2-7, is EAGVAQSPRYKIIEKRQSVAFWCNPISGHATLYWYQQILGQGPKLLIQFQNNGVVDDSQLPKDRFSAERLKGVDSTLKIQPAKLEDSAVYLCASSSPTYEQYFGPGTRLTVT.

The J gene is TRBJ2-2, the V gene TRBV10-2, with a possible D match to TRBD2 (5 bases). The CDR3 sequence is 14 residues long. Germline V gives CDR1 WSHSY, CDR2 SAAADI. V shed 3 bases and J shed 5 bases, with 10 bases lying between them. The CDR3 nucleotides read TGCGCCAGCAGTGATTTCGGGGTGACCGGGGAGCTGTTTTTT. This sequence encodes CASSDFGVTGELFF.

The CDR3 bases are TGCGCCAGCAGCCAAGATGAAGGACAGGGGAACATTCAGTACTTC. Its protein is CASSQDEGQGNIQYF. The chain carries TRBV4-1 and TRBJ2-4, with TRBD1 matching over 9 bases. The germline gives CDR1 MGHRA, CDR2 YSYEKL. Losses at the gene ends were 0 bases for V and 7 bases for J; bases not matched to a gene: 4. The CDR3 totals 15 residues.

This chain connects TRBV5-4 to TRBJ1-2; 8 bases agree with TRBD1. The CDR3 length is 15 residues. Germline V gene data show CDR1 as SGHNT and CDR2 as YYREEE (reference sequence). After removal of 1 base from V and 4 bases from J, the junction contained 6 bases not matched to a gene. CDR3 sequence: CASSLPGQVIYGYTF. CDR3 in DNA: TGTGCCAGCAGCTTGCCGGGACAGGTGATCTATGGCTACACCTTC.

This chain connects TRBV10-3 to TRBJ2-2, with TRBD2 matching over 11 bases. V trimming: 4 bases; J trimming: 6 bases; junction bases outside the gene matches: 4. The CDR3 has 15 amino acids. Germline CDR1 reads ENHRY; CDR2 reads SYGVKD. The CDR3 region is CAISVTSGSAGELFF. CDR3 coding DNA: TGTGCCATCAGTGTCACTAGCGGGAGTGCCGGGGAGCTGTTTTTT.

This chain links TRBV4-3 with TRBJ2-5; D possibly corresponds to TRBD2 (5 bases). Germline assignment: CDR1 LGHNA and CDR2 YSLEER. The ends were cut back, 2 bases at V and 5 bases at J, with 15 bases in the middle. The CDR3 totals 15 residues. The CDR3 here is CASSQLGGPTETQYF. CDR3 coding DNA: TGCGCCAGCAGCCAATTGGGCGGGCCCACGGAGACCCAGTACTTC.

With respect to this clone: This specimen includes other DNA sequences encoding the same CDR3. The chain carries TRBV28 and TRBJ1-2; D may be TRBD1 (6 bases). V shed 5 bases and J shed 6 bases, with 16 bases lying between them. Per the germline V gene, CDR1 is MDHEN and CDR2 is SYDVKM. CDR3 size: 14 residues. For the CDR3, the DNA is TGTGCCAGCAGTCTCCGCGGCGGGGGCGATGGCTACACCTTC. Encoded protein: CASSLRGGGDGYTF.

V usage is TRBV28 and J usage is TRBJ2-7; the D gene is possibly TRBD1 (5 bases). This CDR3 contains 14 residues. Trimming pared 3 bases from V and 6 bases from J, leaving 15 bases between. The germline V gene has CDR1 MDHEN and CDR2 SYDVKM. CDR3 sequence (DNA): TGTGCCAGCAGTTTCCTTTTCCAGGGCGGCGAGCAGTACTTC. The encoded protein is CASSFLFQGGEQYF.

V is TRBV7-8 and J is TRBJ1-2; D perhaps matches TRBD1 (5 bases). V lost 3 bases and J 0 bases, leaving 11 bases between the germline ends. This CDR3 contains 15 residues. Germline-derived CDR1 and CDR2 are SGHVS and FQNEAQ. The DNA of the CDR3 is TGTGCCAGCAGCTTCCTTGGGGCGGCTAACTATGGCTACACCTTC. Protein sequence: CASSFLGAANYGYTF. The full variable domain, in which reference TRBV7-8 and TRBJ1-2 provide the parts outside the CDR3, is GAGVSQSPRYKVAKRGQDVALRCDPISGHVSLFWYQQALGQGPEFLTYFQNEAQLDKSGLPSDRFFAERPEGSVSTLKIQRTQQEDSAVYLCASSFLGAANYGYTFGSGTRLTVV.

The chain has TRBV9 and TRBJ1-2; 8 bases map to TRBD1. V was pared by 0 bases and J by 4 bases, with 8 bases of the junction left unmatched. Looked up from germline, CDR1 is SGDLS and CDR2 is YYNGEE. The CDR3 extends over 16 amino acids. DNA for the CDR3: TGTGCCAGCAGCGTAGCCAGGGGGCCCTCCCTCTATGGCTACACCTTC. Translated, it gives CASSVARGPSLYGYTF.

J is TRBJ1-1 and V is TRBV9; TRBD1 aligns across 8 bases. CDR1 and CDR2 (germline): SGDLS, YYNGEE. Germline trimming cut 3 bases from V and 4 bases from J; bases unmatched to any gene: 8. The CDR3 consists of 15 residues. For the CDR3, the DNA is TGTGCCAGCAGCGACTCGACAGGGGCCGCCACTGAAGCTTTCTTT. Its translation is CASSDSTGAATEAFF.

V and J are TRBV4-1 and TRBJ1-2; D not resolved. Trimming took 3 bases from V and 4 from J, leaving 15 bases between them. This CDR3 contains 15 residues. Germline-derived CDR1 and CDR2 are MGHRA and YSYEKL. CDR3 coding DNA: TGCGCCAGCAGCCAGGGCATTACAGAGGCCTATGGCTACACCTTC. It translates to CASSQGITEAYGYTF.

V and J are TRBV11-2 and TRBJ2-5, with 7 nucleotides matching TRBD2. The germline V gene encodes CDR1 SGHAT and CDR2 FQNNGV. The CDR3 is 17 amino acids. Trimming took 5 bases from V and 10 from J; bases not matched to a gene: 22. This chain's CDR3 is CASSPGGRSHVEEGQYF. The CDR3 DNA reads TGTGCCAGCAGCCCGGGGGGTAGGTCGCACGTAGAGGAGGGCCAGTACTTC. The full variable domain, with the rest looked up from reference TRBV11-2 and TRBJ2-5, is EAGVAQSPRYKIIEKRQSVAFWCNPISGHATLYWYQQILGQGPKLLIQFQNNGVVDDSQLPKDRFSAERLKGVDSTLKIQPAKLEDSAVYLCASSPGGRSHVEEGQYFGPGTRLLVL.

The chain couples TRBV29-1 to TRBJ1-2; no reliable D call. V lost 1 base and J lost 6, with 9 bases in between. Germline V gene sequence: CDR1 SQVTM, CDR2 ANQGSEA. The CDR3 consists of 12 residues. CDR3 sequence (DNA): TGCAGCGTTGAAGTTTCACTAGATGGCTACACCTTC. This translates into CSVEVSLDGYTF.

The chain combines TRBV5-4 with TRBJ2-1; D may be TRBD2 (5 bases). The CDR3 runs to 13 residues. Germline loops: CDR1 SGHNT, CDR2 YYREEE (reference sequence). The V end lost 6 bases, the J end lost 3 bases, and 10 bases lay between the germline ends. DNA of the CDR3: TGTGCCAGCACCGTGGGGAGCTACAATGAGCAGTTCTTC. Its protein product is CASTVGSYNEQFF.

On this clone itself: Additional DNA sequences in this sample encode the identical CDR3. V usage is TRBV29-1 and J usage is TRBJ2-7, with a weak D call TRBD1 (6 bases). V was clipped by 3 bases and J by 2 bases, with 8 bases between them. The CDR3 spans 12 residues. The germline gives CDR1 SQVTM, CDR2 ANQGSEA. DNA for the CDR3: TGCAGCGTTGAGGGACAAGCCTACGAGCAGTACTTC. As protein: CSVEGQAYEQYF.

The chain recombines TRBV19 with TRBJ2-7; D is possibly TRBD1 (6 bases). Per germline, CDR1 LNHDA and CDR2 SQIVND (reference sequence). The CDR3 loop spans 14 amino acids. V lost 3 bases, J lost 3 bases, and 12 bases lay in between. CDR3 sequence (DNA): TGTGCCAGTAGTATCGGGCAGGGGCACTACGAGCAGTACTTC. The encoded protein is CASSIGQGHYEQYF.

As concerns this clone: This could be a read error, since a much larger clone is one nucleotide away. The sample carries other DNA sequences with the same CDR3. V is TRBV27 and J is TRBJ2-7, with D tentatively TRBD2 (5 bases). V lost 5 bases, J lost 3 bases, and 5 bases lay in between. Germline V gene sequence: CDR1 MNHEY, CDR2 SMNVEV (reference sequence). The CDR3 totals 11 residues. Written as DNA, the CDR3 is TGTGCCAGCAGTGAGGGCTACGAGCAGTACTTC. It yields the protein CASSEGYEQYF.

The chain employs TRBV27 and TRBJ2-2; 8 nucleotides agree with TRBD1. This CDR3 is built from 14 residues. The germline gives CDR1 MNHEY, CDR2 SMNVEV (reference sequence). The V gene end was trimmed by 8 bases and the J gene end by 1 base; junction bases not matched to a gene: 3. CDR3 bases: TGTGCCAGCGGCGACAGGGGGAACACCGGGGAGCTGTTTTTT. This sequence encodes CASGDRGNTGELFF.

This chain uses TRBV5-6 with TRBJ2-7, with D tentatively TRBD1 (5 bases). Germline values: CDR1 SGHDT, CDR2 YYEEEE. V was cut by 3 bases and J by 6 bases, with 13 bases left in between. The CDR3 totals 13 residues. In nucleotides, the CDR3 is TGTGCCAGCAGCTCCCGCGGCAGGGTCGAGCAGTACTTC. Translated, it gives CASSSRGRVEQYF.

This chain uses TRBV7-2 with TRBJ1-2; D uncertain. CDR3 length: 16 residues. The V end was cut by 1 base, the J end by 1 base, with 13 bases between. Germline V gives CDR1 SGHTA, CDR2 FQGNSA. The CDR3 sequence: CASSLGGPLVNYGYTF. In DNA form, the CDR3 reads TGTGCCAGCAGCTTAGGAGGGCCCCTTGTTAACTATGGCTACACCTTC. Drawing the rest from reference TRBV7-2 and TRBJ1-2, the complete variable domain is GAGVSQSPSNKVTEKGKDVELRCDPISGHTALYWYRQSLGQGLEFLIYFQGNSAPDKSGLPSDRFSAERTGGSVSTLTIQRTQQEDSAVYLCASSLGGPLVNYGYTFGSGTRLTVV.